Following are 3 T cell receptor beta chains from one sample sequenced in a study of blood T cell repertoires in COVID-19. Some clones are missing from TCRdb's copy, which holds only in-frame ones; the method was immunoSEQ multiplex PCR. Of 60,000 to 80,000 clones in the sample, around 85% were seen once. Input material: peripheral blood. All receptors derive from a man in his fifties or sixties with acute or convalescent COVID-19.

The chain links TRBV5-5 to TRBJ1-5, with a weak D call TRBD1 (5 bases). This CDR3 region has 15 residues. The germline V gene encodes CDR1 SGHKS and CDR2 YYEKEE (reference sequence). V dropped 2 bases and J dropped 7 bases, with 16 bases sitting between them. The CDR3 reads CASSLMDQGGQPQHF. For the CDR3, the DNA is TGTGCCAGCAGCTTAATGGACCAGGGAGGGCAGCCCCAGCATTTT.

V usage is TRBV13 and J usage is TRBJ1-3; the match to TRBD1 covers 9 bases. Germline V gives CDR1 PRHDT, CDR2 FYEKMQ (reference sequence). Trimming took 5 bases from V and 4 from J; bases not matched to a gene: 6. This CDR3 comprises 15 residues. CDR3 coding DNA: TGTGCCAGCAGCAAGAACAGGGGGCAAGGAAACACCATATATTTT. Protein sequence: CASSKNRGQGNTIYF.

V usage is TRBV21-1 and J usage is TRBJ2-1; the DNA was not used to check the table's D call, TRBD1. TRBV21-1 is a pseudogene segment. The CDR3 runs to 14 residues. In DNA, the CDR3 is TGTGCCAGCAGCAGTCCGGGACATCAAAATGAGCAGTTCTTC. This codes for CASSSPGHQNEQFF.